The 17 T cell receptor beta chains listed next were all sequenced from one sample in a study of regulatory T cells in long-lasting Graves disease. Documented time point: newly diagnosed GD, antithyroid drugs for less than 3 months. Making the TCR library involved RNA that had been extracted from PBMCs. Researchers made TCR beta libraries by using iRepertoire HTBI primers and running Arm-PCR on CDR3 regions. TCRdb re-called the multiplex PCR reads with MiXCR, one entry per CDR3 protein. Among 400,000 to 500,000 distinct CDR3 sequences listed, 15% were seen once. This sample was also put to use in a study of T cells in Graves' hyperthyroidism and ophthalmopathy.

Specimen: peripheral blood mononuclear cells (PBMCs), collected at new diagnosis, from a patient treated with antithyroid drugs. These TCRs come from a woman aged 25 to 39 with Graves disease.

This clonotype was observed many times. V and J are TRBV5-1 and TRBJ2-7; D is perhaps TRBD2 (7 bases). V lost 4 bases, J lost 5 bases, and 13 bases lay in between. Per the germline V gene, CDR1 is SGHRS and CDR2 is YFSETQ. There are 13 residues in the CDR3. The CDR3 region is CASSPGGGNEQYF. Written as DNA, the CDR3 is TGCGCCAGCAGCCCCGGCGGGGGCAACGAGCAGTACTTC.

Remarks on this clonotype: Just one base apart from a much larger clone, this may be a read error. The chain combines TRBV29-1 with TRBJ1-1; no firm D call. The germline gives CDR1 SQVTM, CDR2 ANQGSEA. V was trimmed by 4 bases and J by 1 base, leaving 13 bases between them. The CDR3 is made up of 14 amino acids. The CDR3 bases are TGCAGCGTTGTCTTTAATGGCGGGAACACTGAAGCTTTCTTT. The encoded protein is CSVVFNGGNTEAFF.

Ten or more counts support this clonotype. This rearrangement joins TRBV30 to TRBJ1-1; no reliable D call. This CDR3 has 14 residues. Germline assignment: CDR1 GTSNPN and CDR2 SVGIG (reference sequence). Deletions cut 4 bases from V and 0 bases from J, with 12 bases between. This CDR3 is CAWIRISMNTEAFF. The CDR3 DNA is TGTGCCTGGATAAGAATCTCAATGAACACTGAAGCTTTCTTT. The variable domain in full, with the rest retrieved from reference TRBV30 and TRBJ1-1, is SQTIHQWPATLVQPVGSPLSLECTVEGTSNPNLYWYRQAAGRGLQLLFYSVGIGQISSEVPQNLSASRPQDRQFILSSKKLLLSDSGFYLCAWIRISMNTEAFFGQGTRLTVV.

This clonotype was detected many times. The V and J genes are TRBV2 and TRBJ2-7, with D possibly TRBD2 on 5 matching bases. From germline, CDR1 is SNHLY and CDR2 FYNNEI. CDR3 length: 15 amino acids. Trimming stripped 6 bases from V and 0 bases from J, with 15 bases between. CDR3 loop: CASRPSMGSSYEQYF. The CDR3 nucleotides read TGTGCCAGCAGGCCCTCAATGGGGAGCTCCTACGAGCAGTACTTC.

The gene calls are TRBV2 and TRBJ2-6; 10 positions match TRBD1. The V gene end was trimmed by 6 bases and the J gene end by 0 bases; junction bases not matched to a gene: 5. This CDR3 spans 17 amino acids. Germline CDR1 is SNHLY and CDR2 is FYNNEI. The CDR3 reads CASRVTGGGSGANVLTF. The DNA of the CDR3 is TGTGCCAGCAGGGTGACAGGGGGCGGCTCTGGGGCCAACGTCCTGACTTTC.

In its sample, this clonotype was seen many times. The CDR3 reads CASNLVRGHTDTQYF. CDR3 bases: TGTGCCAGTAATTTAGTCAGGGGGCATACAGATACGCAGTATTTT. This chain connects TRBV2 to TRBJ2-3; 8 bases match TRBD1. Germline values: CDR1 SNHLY, CDR2 FYNNEI. V was pared by 9 bases and J by 3 bases, with 11 bases of the junction left unmatched. CDR3 length: 15 amino acids. The full variable domain, in which reference TRBV2 and TRBJ2-3 provide the parts outside the CDR3, is EPEVTQTPSHQVTQMGQEVILRCVPISNHLYFYWYRQILGQKVEFLVSFYNNEISEKSEIFDDQFSVERPDGSNFTLKIRSTKLEDSAMYFCASNLVRGHTDTQYFGPGTRLTVL.

This clonotype has a handful of counts. The gene calls are TRBV14 and TRBJ2-7; unclear D gene. The CDR3 is made up of 13 amino acids. V shed 0 bases and J shed 7 bases, with 10 bases lying between them. Germline V gives CDR1 SGHDN, CDR2 FVKESK. CDR3 bases: TGTGCCAGCAGCCAAGATATCCCCCCGGAGCAGTACTTC. It encodes CASSQDIPPEQYF.

There are many counts of this clonotype. This chain uses TRBV28 with TRBJ2-5; D is possibly TRBD1 or TRBD2 (5 bases each). V was trimmed by 6 bases and J by 5 bases, leaving 13 bases between them. Per the germline V gene, CDR1 is MDHEN and CDR2 is SYDVKM. CDR3 length: 13 amino acids. CDR3 amino acids: CASRGPMRETQYF. DNA of the CDR3: TGTGCCAGCAGGGGACCGATGAGGGAGACCCAGTACTTC.

V is TRBV4-1 and J is TRBJ1-5; D possibly corresponds to TRBD1 (5 bases). This CDR3 comprises 15 residues. Germline lookup yields CDR1 MGHRA and CDR2 YSYEKL. Deletions cut 5 bases from V and 2 bases from J, with 13 bases between. In DNA, the CDR3 is TGCGCCAGCAGCTCGGGACCTTTGGGCAATCAGCCCCAGCATTTT. Amino acid sequence: CASSSGPLGNQPQHF.

This clonotype has at least ten counts. The chain carries TRBV5-1 and TRBJ2-1; 11 nucleotides line up with TRBD2. V lost 4 bases to trimming and J lost 6 bases; unmatched junction nucleotides: 12. This CDR3 spans 17 amino acids. From germline, CDR1 is SGHRS and CDR2 YFSETQ. The CDR3 DNA reads TGCGCCAGCAGCACATGGTTCGGGACTAGCGGTGGCAATGAGCAGTTCTTC. It is translated as CASSTWFGTSGGNEQFF.

There are a few counts of this clonotype. This chain uses TRBV19 with TRBJ2-1; D is tentatively TRBD1 or TRBD2 (5 bases each). Germline assignment: CDR1 LNHDA and CDR2 SQIVND (reference sequence). The CDR3 is 13 residues long. Trimming took 8 bases from V and 7 from J, leaving 15 bases between them. Written as DNA, the CDR3 is TGTGCCAGTGGGGTTGGTGGGGGTAATGAGCAGTTCTTC. Protein sequence: CASGVGGGNEQFF.

CDR3 sequence: CASKLAGAGEQYF. CDR3 nucleotide sequence: TGTGCCAGTAAACTAGCGGGAGCTGGCGAGCAGTACTTC. The rearrangement uses TRBV19 and TRBJ2-7, with 11 bases aligning to TRBD2. V was pared by 7 bases and J by 6 bases, with 5 bases of the junction left unmatched. From germline, CDR1 is LNHDA and CDR2 SQIVND (reference sequence). The CDR3 runs 13 residues.

This clonotype has ten or more counts. The gene calls are TRBV20-1 and TRBJ2-7; D ambiguous. The CDR3 loop spans 14 amino acids. Deletions cut 4 bases from V and 3 bases from J, with 16 bases between. Germline loops: CDR1 DFQATT, CDR2 SNEGSKA (reference sequence). The CDR3 nucleotides read TGCAGTGCTAAGCGTGGTGGGGATTTCTACGAGCAGTACTTC. The encoded protein is CSAKRGGDFYEQYF.

Many counts were recorded for this clonotype. J is TRBJ1-4 and V is TRBV3-1; perhaps TRBD1 as D (6 bases). V lost 3 bases to trimming and J lost 1 base, with 9 bases between them. Germline V gives CDR1 LGHDT, CDR2 YNNKEL (reference sequence). The CDR3 runs to 15 residues. This CDR3 is CASSQNRVTNEKLFF. The CDR3 region has the DNA TGTGCCAGCAGCCAGAACAGGGTAACTAATGAAAAACTGTTTTTT.

This clonotype was seen a few times. The rearrangement links TRBV13 to TRBJ2-1, with D perhaps matching TRBD2 (5 bases). CDR3 size: 16 residues. V lost 5 bases to trimming and J lost 12 bases, with 26 bases between them. CDR1 and CDR2 (germline): PRHDT, FYEKMQ (reference sequence). CDR3 sequence reads: CASSQTPSQDGVLQFF. CDR3 in DNA: TGTGCCAGCAGCCAAACCCCATCACAAGACGGGGTGTTGCAGTTCTTC. Looking up the rest from reference TRBV13 and TRBJ2-1 gives the full variable domain: AAGVIQSPRHLIKEKRETATLKCYPIPRHDTVYWYQQGPGQDPQFLISFYEKMQSDKGSIPDRFSAQQFSDYHSELNMSSLELGDSALYFCASSQTPSQDGVLQFFGPGTRLTVL.

In regard to this clonotype: One end of the junction varies from germline; a read error may be responsible. The chain joins TRBV4-1 to TRBJ2-5; D unclear. The CDR3 consists of 14 residues. In germline, CDR1 is MGHRA, CDR2 YSYEKL. The chain's CDR3 is CASNQVTEQETQYF. CDR3 coding DNA: TGCGCCAGCAACCAAGTTACAGAACAAGAGACCCAGTACTTC.

This clonotype was detected ten times or more. This chain connects TRBV12-3 or TRBV12-4 to TRBJ2-1; 14 positions match TRBD2. V was pared by 6 bases and J by 10 bases, with 11 bases of the junction left unmatched. This CDR3 contains 16 residues. The CDR3 reads CASRNPGLAGGHEQFF. In DNA form, the CDR3 reads TGTGCCAGCAGAAACCCCGGACTAGCGGGAGGACACGAGCAGTTCTTC.